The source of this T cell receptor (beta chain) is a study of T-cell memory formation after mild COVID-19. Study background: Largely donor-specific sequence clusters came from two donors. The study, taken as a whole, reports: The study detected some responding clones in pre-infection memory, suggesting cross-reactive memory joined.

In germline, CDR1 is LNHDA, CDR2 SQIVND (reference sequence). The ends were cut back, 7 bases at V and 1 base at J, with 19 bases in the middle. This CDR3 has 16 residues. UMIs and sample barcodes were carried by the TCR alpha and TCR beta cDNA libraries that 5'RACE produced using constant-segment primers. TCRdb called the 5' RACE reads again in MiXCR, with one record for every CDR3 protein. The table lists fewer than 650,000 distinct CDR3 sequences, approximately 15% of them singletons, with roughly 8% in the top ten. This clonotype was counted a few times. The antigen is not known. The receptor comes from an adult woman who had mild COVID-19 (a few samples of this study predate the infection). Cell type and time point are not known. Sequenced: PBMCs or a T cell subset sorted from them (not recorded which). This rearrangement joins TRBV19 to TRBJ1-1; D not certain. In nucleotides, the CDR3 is TGTGCCAGTACCAAAATCACCCACGGAAGGAACACTGAAGCTTTCTTT. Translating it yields CASTKITHGRNTEAFF.